The sequence of this TCR beta chain was determined in a study of blood T cell repertoires in COVID-19. Study-wide background: Both acute and convalescent COVID-19 samples were obtained from the United States, Italy and Spain.

As handled by the study authors: From reference gene primer amplification, estimates of nucleated cell counts were derived. Clones were sequenced by immunoSEQ multiplex PCR, and TCRdb holds only the in-frame ones, with some missing. V, J and clone size were drawn from that table, and D and trimming were deduced from the DNA. The sample lists about 300,000 clones, 85% to 90% occurring once. While infection was still active, Seattle patients were enrolled and then followed longitudinally. The TCR sequence derives from a woman aged 45-59 years with COVID-19, enrolled during active disease. The sample taken for sequencing was peripheral blood.

CDR3 nucleotide sequence: TGTGCCAGCAGCCAACGACAGAGCGGGCAGAACTATGGCTACACCTTC. Its translation is CASSQRQSGQNYGYTF. The gene calls are TRBV2 and TRBJ1-2; a possible D gene is TRBD1 (5 bases). There are 16 residues in the CDR3. The germline V gene has CDR1 SNHLY and CDR2 FYNNEI. V was pared by 6 bases and J by 2 bases, with 19 bases between.